This T cell receptor (beta chain) comes out of a study of cytomegalovirus exposure and HLA in healthy donors. PCR primers comprised 60 Vbeta and 13 Jbeta primers. The table came from immunoSEQ multiplex PCR; TCRdb's copy has only in-frame clones and leaves some out. In the table there are about 140,000 clones, approximately 80% of which are singletons. On this clone: No antigen is known for it.

Study-wide results and limits: HLA alleles showed associations with approximately 15,000 TCR beta sequences in a later analysis, at a 0.05 false discovery rate. High specificity and sensitivity for cytomegalovirus status were reported for the classifier.

With 1 base removed from V and 9 bases from J, the gap between germline ends came to 8 bases. The CDR3 sequence is 12 residues long. Germline values: CDR1 SGHNT, CDR2 YYREEE (reference sequence). This TCR was recovered from a middle-aged woman in good health and CMV-seronegative. Input material: PBMCs. The chain employs TRBV5-4 and TRBJ2-1; D call uncertain. CDR3 sequence: CASSLNLIEQFF. CDR3 in DNA: TGTGCCAGCAGCTTGAATTTAATTGAGCAGTTCTTC.